This T cell receptor beta chain was identified during a study of shared clonotypes between healthy human individuals. Germline CDR1 is SGHTA and CDR2 is FQGNSA. The CDR3 extends over 14 amino acids. V gave up 4 bases and J gave up 3 bases, with 13 bases separating them. Cells designated naive CD8 were CD45RO-negative and were positively selected for CCR7, with terminally differentiated effector memory CD45RA+ cells excluded. Donors, without exception, were Caucasian adults residing in Nashville, Tennessee. A note on this clone: Antigen unknown.

Study results and limitations: A limitation of the genetic and exposure-history diversity represented arose from few donors. Blood was the sole source, and tissue repertoires probably differ.

The assay ran at deep level. Using immunoSEQ multiplex PCR, the repertoire was profiled, and TCRdb retains in-frame clones only, with some absent. This table holds around 1,900,000 clones, approximately 92% found once. This sequence joins TRBV7-2 and TRBJ2-7; D not resolved. The sequenced material came from naive CD8+ T cells from PBMCs. The source of this sequence is a man younger than 35 in good health. Some clones in this sample may be carry-over from other donors' samples. For the CDR3, the DNA is TGTGCCAGCAGCTACTTATCCCCCTACTACGAGCAGTACTTC. Translation: CASSYLSPYYEQYF.